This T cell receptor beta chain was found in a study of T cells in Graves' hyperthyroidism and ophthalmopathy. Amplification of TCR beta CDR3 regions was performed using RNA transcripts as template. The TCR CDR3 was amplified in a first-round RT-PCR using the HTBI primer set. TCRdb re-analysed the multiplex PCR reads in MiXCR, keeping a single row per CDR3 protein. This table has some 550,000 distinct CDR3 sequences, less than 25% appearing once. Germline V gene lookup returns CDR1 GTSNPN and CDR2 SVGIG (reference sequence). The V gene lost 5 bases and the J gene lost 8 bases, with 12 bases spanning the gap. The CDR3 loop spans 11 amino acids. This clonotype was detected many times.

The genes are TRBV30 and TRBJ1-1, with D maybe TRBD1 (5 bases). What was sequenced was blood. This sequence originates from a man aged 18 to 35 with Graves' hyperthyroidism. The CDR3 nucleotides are TGTGCCTGGGAGCGGGGACCCGAAGCTTTCTTT. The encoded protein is CAWERGPEAFF.